The 14 T cell receptor beta chains given below trace back to one sample, sequenced in a study of radiotherapy plus CTLA-4 blockade in lung cancer. Produced via immunoSEQ multiplex PCR; TCRdb's table is partial and in-frame only. This table holds under 95,000 clones, 60% to 85% found once. Sequences were derived from peripheral blood, sampled from a patient treated with radiotherapy plus ipilimumab. These receptors originate from a human donor with non-small cell lung cancer whose response to radiotherapy plus ipilimumab could not be evaluated. Some clones in this sample may be carry-over from other donors' samples.

As regards this clone: Compared with germline, one end of the junction differs, possibly owing to a read error. The genes are TRBV5-1 and TRBJ1-4, with 10 bases that match TRBD1. There are 16 residues in the CDR3. Germline CDR1 SGHRS, CDR2 YFSETQ. The CDR3 DNA is TGCGCCAGCAGCGATCAACCGGGACAGGGGAATGCAAAACTGTTTTTT. Protein sequence: CASSDQPGQGNAKLFF.

In its sample, this clone was seen once. This rearrangement joins TRBV6-1 to TRBJ2-7; possible D gene TRBD1, 5 bases. The CDR3 is 13 amino acids. The ends were cut back, 6 bases at V and 6 bases at J, with 15 bases in the middle. The germline V gene has CDR1 MNHNS and CDR2 SASEGT. The CDR3 bases are TGTGCCAGCAGGCTGACAGTCGGTCCCGAGCAGTACTTC. Amino acids: CASRLTVGPEQYF.

The chain joins TRBV9 to TRBJ2-3; D might be TRBD1 (6 bases). Trimming removed 0 bases from V and 2 bases from J, with 13 bases in between. The germline gives CDR1 SGDLS, CDR2 YYNGEE. CDR3 length equals 16 residues. CDR3: CASSVGNRDHTDTQYF. CDR3 nucleotide sequence: TGTGCCAGCAGCGTAGGAAACAGGGACCACACAGATACGCAGTATTTT.

The J gene is TRBJ1-2, the V gene TRBV19; D perhaps matches TRBD1 (6 bases). Trimming cost V 3 bases and J 4 bases, with 21 bases left between them. Germline CDR1 and CDR2: LNHDA and SQIVND (reference sequence). CDR3 size: 17 residues. CDR3 nucleotides: TGTGCCAGTAGTATGAGATCGGGGGGCGCTTTGCCCTATGGCTACACCTTC. Residues: CASSMRSGGALPYGYTF.

Note on this clone: Other nucleotide sequences from this sample produce the same CDR3. The V gene is TRBV27, the J gene TRBJ1-2; TRBD1 matches at 7 bases. CDR3 length: 14 residues. V lost 6 bases and J lost 2; bases outside the gene matches: 6. Germline V gene lookup returns CDR1 MNHEY and CDR2 SMNVEV (reference sequence). Here the CDR3 reads CASSTSQGNYGYTF. The CDR3 coding sequence is TGTGCCAGCAGCACCTCACAGGGGAACTATGGCTACACCTTC.

This chain joins TRBV4-1 and TRBJ1-1; D gene unclear. The CDR3 runs to 15 residues. Trimming left V 3 bases short and J 1 base short, with 12 bases between. Germline loops: CDR1 MGHRA, CDR2 YSYEKL. The CDR3 nucleotides are TGCGCCAGCAGCCACCTTCCCCCTAAGAACACTGAAGCTTTCTTT. This codes for CASSHLPPKNTEAFF.

The CDR3 coding sequence is TGTGCCAGCAGTTTCCCGGCGGGGGGTGACGCCTACGAGCAGTACTTC. It codes for CASSFPAGGDAYEQYF. The rearrangement uses TRBV6-5 and TRBJ2-7, with 8 bases that match TRBD2. V dropped 4 bases and J dropped 2; count of bases not matched to a gene: 10. Germline CDR1 MNHEY, CDR2 SVGAGI. The CDR3 is made up of 16 amino acids.

This clone was detected only a few times. The CDR3: CASSLEGAGGDGYTF. The CDR3, as DNA: TGTGCCAGCAGCTTAGAGGGGGCAGGGGGCGATGGCTACACCTTC. The chain recombines TRBV7-9 with TRBJ1-2, with 8 positions matching TRBD1. Germline V CDR1 and CDR2: SEHNR, FQNEAQ (reference sequence). V dropped 1 base and J dropped 6; count of bases not matched to a gene: 7. CDR3 length: 15 amino acids. Full variable domain (remainder filled in from reference TRBV7-9 and TRBJ1-2): DTGVSQNPRHKITKRGQNVTFRCDPISEHNRLYWYRQTLGQGPEFLTYFQNEAQLEKSRLLSDRFSAERPKGSFSTLEIQRTEQGDSAMYLCASSLEGAGGDGYTFGSGTRLTVV.

The genes are TRBV5-6 and TRBJ2-2; 9 positions match TRBD1. V dropped 4 bases and J dropped 5; count of bases not matched to a gene: 3. Germline V gene sequence: CDR1 SGHDT, CDR2 YYEEEE. The CDR3 spans 14 residues. The CDR3 spells CASSMGQGTGELFF. In DNA, the CDR3 is TGTGCCAGCAGCATGGGACAGGGAACCGGGGAGCTGTTTTTT.

This chain uses TRBV5-1 with TRBJ2-1; 9 positions agree with TRBD2. With 1 base clipped from V and 10 bases from J, the junction kept 9 bases outside the gene matches. CDR1 SGHRS and CDR2 YFSETQ come from the germline V gene. This CDR3 is 15 amino acids long. The CDR3 DNA reads as TGCGCCAGCAGCTTGAGACAGCGGGGGGTGAGGGAGCAGTTCTTC. It is translated as CASSLRQRGVREQFF.

The rearrangement uses TRBV10-3 and TRBJ1-5; maybe TRBD1 (6 bases). The length of the CDR3 is 20 residues. With 3 bases removed from V and 2 bases from J, the gap between germline ends came to 26 bases. In germline, CDR1 is ENHRY, CDR2 SYGVKD. The CDR3 spells CAISDSWWDGGREGNQPQHF. The DNA for the CDR3 is TGTGCCATCAGTGATTCGTGGTGGGACGGGGGGCGAGAGGGCAATCAGCCCCAGCATTTT.

Only one count was recorded for this clone. The chain is built from TRBV19 and TRBJ1-5; TRBD1 matches at 7 bases. The CDR3 consists of 14 residues. CDR1 is LNHDA, CDR2 SQIVND, per germline (reference sequence). Trimming took 8 bases from V and 2 from J; bases not matched to a gene: 6. The CDR3 sequence is CASGDRLGNQPQHF. In nucleotides, the CDR3 is TGTGCCAGTGGGGACAGATTAGGCAATCAGCCCCAGCATTTT.

About this clone: The same CDR3 can be traced to other DNA sequences in this sample. The chain recombines TRBV6-5 with TRBJ2-7; 10 positions match TRBD1. V lost 6 bases and J lost 4; bases outside the gene matches: 6. This CDR3 region has 14 residues. The germline V gene has CDR1 MNHEY and CDR2 SVGAGI. The CDR3 sequence is CASSHRDRGYEQYF. The CDR3 region has the DNA TGTGCCAGCAGCCACCGGGACAGGGGATACGAGCAGTACTTC.

The chain has TRBV5-1 and TRBJ1-2; possibly TRBD1 for D (6 bases). Trimming left V 4 bases short and J 10 bases short, with 17 bases between. The CDR3 loop spans 13 amino acids. Germline CDR1 reads SGHRS; CDR2 reads YFSETQ. The DNA for the CDR3 is TGCGCCAGCAGCCCCGGACAGAACGGGGACTACACCTTC. Its translation is CASSPGQNGDYTF.